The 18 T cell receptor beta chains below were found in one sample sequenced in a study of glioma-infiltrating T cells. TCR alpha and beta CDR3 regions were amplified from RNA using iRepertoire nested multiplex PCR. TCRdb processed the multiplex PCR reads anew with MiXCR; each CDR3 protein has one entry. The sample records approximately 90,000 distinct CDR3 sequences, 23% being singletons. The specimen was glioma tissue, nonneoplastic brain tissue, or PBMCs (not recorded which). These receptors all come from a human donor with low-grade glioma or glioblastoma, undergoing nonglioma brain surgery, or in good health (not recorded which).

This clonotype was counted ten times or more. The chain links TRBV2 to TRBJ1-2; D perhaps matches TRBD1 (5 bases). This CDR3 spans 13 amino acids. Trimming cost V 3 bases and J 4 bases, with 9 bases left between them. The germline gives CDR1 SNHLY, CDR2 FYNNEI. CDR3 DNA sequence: TGTGCCAGCAGTGATGCGACAGTCTATGGCTACACCTTC. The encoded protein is CASSDATVYGYTF.

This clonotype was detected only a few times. This CDR3 is CASSLAKRYGYTF. As DNA, the CDR3 is TGTGCCAGCAGTTTAGCGAAACGTTATGGCTACACCTTC. The chain is built from TRBV12-3 or TRBV12-4 and TRBJ1-2; no firm D call. Trimming took 0 bases from V and 5 from J, leaving 7 bases between them. This CDR3 has 13 amino acids.

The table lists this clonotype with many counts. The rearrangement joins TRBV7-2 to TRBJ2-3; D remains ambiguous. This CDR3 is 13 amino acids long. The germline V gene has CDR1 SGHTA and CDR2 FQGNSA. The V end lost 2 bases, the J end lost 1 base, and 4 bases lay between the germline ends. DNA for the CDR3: TGTGCCAGCAGCTTATATCGCACAGATACGCAGTATTTT. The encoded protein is CASSLYRTDTQYF.

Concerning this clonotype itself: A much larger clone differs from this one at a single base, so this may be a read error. CDR3 nucleotide sequence: TGTGCCAGCCCACCACGGGGACAGGGAGTGAACACTGAAGCTTTCTTT. The encoded protein is CASPPRGQGVNTEAFF. The V gene is TRBV18, the J gene TRBJ1-1, with 9 nucleotides matching TRBD1. The germline CDR1 and CDR2 sequences are KGHSH and LQKENI. This CDR3 is built from 16 residues. Based on the CDR3 plus reference TRBV18 and TRBJ1-1, the full variable domain is NAGVMQNPRHLVRRRGQEARLRCSPMKGHSHVYWYRQLPEEGLKFMVYLQKENIIDESGMPKERFSAEFPKEGPSILRIQQVVRGDSAAYFCASPPRGQGVNTEAFFGQGTRLTVV.

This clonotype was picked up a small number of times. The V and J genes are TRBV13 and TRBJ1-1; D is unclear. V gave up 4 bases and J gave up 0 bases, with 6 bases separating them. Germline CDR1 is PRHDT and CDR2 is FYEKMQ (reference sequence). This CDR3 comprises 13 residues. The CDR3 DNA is TGTGCCAGCAGCTCTAATTTGAACACTGAAGCTTTCTTT. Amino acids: CASSSNLNTEAFF.

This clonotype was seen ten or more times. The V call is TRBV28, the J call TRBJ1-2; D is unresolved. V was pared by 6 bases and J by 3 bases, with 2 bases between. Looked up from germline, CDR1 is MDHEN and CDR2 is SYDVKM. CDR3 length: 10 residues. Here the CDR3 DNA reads TGTGCCAGCAGGGACTATGGCTACACCTTC. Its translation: CASRDYGYTF.

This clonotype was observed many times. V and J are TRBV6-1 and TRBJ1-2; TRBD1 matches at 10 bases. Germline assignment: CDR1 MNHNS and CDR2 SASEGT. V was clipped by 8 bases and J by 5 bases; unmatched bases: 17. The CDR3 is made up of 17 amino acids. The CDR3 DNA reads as TGTGCCAGCGGGAGCCCTCACGGGACAGGGGATAATTATGGCTACACCTTC. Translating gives CASGSPHGTGDNYGYTF.

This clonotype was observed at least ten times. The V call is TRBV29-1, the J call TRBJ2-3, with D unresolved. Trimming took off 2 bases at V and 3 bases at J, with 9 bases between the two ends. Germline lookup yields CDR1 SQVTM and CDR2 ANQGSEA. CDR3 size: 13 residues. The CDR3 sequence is CSVEKARTDTQYF. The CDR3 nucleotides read TGCAGCGTTGAAAAGGCACGTACAGATACGCAGTATTTT.

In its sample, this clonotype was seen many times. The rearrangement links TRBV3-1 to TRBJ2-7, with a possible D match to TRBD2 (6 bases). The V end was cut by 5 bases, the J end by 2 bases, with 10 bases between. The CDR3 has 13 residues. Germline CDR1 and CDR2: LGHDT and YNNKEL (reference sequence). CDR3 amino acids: CASSSSGTYEQYF. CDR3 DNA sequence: TGTGCCAGCAGCAGTAGCGGAACCTACGAGCAGTACTTC.

The CDR3 DNA sequence: TGTGCCAGCAGTTTTCAGTACACTCTAGCCAAAAACATTCAGTACTTC. Translating it yields CASSFQYTLAKNIQYF. The rearrangement uses TRBV12-3 or TRBV12-4 and TRBJ2-4, with D uncertain. The CDR3 contains 16 residues. The V and J ends lost 3 bases and 0 bases respectively, with 12 bases between them.

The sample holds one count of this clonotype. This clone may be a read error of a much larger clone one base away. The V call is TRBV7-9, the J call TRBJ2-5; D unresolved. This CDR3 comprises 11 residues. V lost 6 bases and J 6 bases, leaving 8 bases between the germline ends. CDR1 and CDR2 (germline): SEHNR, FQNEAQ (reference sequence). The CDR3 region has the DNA TGTGCCAGCAGTCTCATAAAGACCCAGTACTTC. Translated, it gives CASSLIKTQYF.

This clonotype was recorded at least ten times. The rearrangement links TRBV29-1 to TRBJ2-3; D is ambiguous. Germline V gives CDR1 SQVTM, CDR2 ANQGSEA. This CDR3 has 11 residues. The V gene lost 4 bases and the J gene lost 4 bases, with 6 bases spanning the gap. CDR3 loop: CSVVVSDTQYF. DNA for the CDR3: TGCAGCGTTGTAGTTTCAGATACGCAGTATTTT.

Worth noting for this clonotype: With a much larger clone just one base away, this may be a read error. In DNA form, the CDR3 reads TGTGCCAGCTCACCATTGGACAATCAGCCCAAGCATTTT. It is translated as CASSPLDNQPKHF. The chain recombines TRBV18 with TRBJ1-5, with D possibly TRBD1 on 5 matching bases. The CDR3 loop spans 13 amino acids. Germline CDR1 reads KGHSH; CDR2 reads LQKENI.

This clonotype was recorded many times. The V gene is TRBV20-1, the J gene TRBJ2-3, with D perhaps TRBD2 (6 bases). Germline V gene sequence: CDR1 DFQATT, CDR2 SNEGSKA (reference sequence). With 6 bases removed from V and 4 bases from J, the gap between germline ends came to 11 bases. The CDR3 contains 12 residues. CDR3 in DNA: TGCAGTGCCCCGGGAGTCTCAGATACGCAGTATTTT. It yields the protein CSAPGVSDTQYF.

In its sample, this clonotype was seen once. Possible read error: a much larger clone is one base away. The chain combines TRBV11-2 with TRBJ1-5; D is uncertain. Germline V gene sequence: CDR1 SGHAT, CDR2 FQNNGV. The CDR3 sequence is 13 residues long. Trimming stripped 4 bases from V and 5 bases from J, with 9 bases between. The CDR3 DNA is TGTGCCAGCAGCTACAACATGGATCAGCCCCAGCATTTT. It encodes CASSYNMDQPQHF.

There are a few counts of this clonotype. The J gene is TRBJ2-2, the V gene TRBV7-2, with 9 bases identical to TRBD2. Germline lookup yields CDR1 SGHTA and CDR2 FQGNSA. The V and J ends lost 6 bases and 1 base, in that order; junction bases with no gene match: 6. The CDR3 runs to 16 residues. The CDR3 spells CASSYRAGGNTGELFF. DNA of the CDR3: TGTGCCAGCAGTTATAGAGCGGGAGGGAACACCGGGGAGCTGTTTTTT.

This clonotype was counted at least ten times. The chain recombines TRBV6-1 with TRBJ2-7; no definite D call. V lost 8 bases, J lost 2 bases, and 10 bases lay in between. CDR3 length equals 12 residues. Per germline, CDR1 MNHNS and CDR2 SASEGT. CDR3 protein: CASQGSPYEQYF. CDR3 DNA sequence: TGTGCCAGCCAAGGGTCCCCCTACGAGCAGTACTTC.

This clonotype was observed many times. CDR3 amino acids: CASSYRDRGSPLHF. CDR3 DNA sequence: TGTGCCAGCAGTTACCGGGACAGGGGCTCACCCCTCCACTTT. V usage is TRBV6-6 and J usage is TRBJ1-6, with 10 bases identical to TRBD1. The CDR3 is 14 residues long. J gave up 10 bases and V 2 bases, and 2 bases lay outside the gene matches. Germline CDR1 is MNHNY and CDR2 is SVGAGI (reference sequence).